Shown below are 11 T cell receptor beta chains from a single sample sequenced in a study of early T cells in non-severe SARS-CoV-2 infection. TCRdb re-analysed the 5' RACE reads in MiXCR, keeping a single row per CDR3 protein. This table has 45,000 to 60,000 distinct CDR3 sequences, more than 9% appearing once. The source material was whole blood. The receptor source for this set is an adult who was a healthcare worker with PCR-confirmed SARS-CoV-2 infection or an uninfected control (not recorded which).

In its sample, this clonotype was seen a few times. The chain uses TRBV11-2 and TRBJ2-1; 9 positions match TRBD2. V lost 1 base to trimming and J lost 0 bases; unmatched junction nucleotides: 1. Germline values: CDR1 SGHAT, CDR2 FQNNGV. The CDR3 consists of 16 residues. The CDR3 DNA follows: TGTGCCAGCAGCTTAGGACTAGCGGCCTCCTACAATGAGCAGTTCTTC. Residues: CASSLGLAASYNEQFF.

The V gene is TRBV4-1, the J gene TRBJ2-2; the D is unclear. The CDR3 runs 12 residues. V was clipped by 4 bases and J by 7 bases, with 7 bases between them. CDR1 and CDR2 from the germline V gene are MGHRA and YSYEKL. The CDR3 loop is CASSLGIGELFF. DNA of the CDR3: TGCGCCAGCAGCCTGGGGATCGGGGAGCTGTTTTTT.

V is TRBV2 and J is TRBJ2-7; the D is unclear. Trimming cost V 7 bases and J 2 bases, with 3 bases left between them. The CDR3 runs to 10 residues. CDR1 and CDR2 from the germline V gene are SNHLY and FYNNEI. CDR3: CASKAYEQYF. The CDR3 nucleotides read TGTGCCAGCAAAGCCTACGAGCAGTACTTC.

The V call is TRBV7-2, the J call TRBJ2-1, with D maybe TRBD2 (6 bases). The V end lost 6 bases, the J end lost 5 bases, and 20 bases lay between the germline ends. This CDR3 is 16 amino acids long. The germline gives CDR1 SGHTA, CDR2 FQGNSA. As DNA, the CDR3 is TGTGCCAGCAGGCGCTCTTTCGCGGGGTTAAACAATGAGCAGTTCTTC. Translating it yields CASRRSFAGLNNEQFF.

The chain uses TRBV5-1 and TRBJ2-1, with 9 bases aligning to TRBD2. V dropped 3 bases and J dropped 4; count of bases not matched to a gene: 5. There are 15 residues in the CDR3. Germline values: CDR1 SGHRS, CDR2 YFSETQ. The CDR3 is CASSSLAGTYNEQFF. The CDR3 coding sequence is TGCGCCAGCAGCTCACTAGCGGGTACATACAATGAGCAGTTCTTC. Full variable domain (rest looked up from reference TRBV5-1 and TRBJ2-1): KAGVTQTPRYLIKTRGQQVTLSCSPISGHRSVSWYQQTPGQGLQFLFEYFSETQRNKGNFPGRFSGRQFSNSRSEMNVSTLELGDSALYLCASSSLAGTYNEQFFGPGTRLTVL.

This clonotype was picked up many times. The CDR3 spells CASSSSGTGGDGYTF. The CDR3, as DNA: TGTGCCAGCAGCTCCTCCGGGACAGGGGGCGATGGCTACACCTTC. The V call is TRBV7-9, the J call TRBJ1-2, with 12 bases matching TRBD1. Germline V CDR1 and CDR2: SEHNR, FQNEAQ (reference sequence). Trimming took 4 bases from V and 6 from J; bases not matched to a gene: 6. The CDR3 has 15 residues.

This clonotype rates as medium-sized (0.01 to 0.1%). The DNA of the CDR3 is TGTGCCAGCAGTTTGGGACTAGCGGGAGGGTCACCCCACAATGAGCAGTTCTTC. This translates into CASSLGLAGGSPHNEQFF. The chain combines TRBV12-3 or TRBV12-4 with TRBJ2-1; 16 bases line up with TRBD2. The J segment lost 5 bases and the V segment lost 3 bases, leaving 7 bases of the junction unmatched. The CDR3 is made up of 18 amino acids.

This clonotype was seen at least ten times. The chain is built from TRBV27 and TRBJ2-7; the match to TRBD2 covers 9 bases. Germline loops: CDR1 MNHEY, CDR2 SMNVEV (reference sequence). The CDR3 spans 15 residues. CDR3 region: CAIGGRASGNYEQYF. The CDR3 DNA sequence: TGTGCGATTGGAGGGCGGGCTAGCGGGAACTACGAGCAGTACTTC.

This clonotype appeared many times. The chain employs TRBV7-9 and TRBJ2-7; the D gene is possibly TRBD2 (6 bases). The V gene lost 1 base and the J gene lost 4 bases, with 17 bases spanning the gap. Germline CDR1 SEHNR, CDR2 FQNEAQ (reference sequence). The CDR3 runs to 16 residues. This CDR3 is CASSLEEGLLGYEQYF. In nucleotides, the CDR3 is TGTGCCAGCAGCTTAGAGGAGGGACTTCTCGGATACGAGCAGTACTTC.

This clonotype was recorded at least ten times. V usage is TRBV30 and J usage is TRBJ1-4; the D is unclear. The CDR3 runs to 12 residues. V shed 2 bases and J shed 8 bases, with 9 bases lying between them. The germline CDR1 and CDR2 sequences are GTSNPN and SVGIG (reference sequence). Here the CDR3 DNA reads TGTGCCTGGAGTCCGGTGGGGGAAAAACTGTTTTTT. Encoded protein: CAWSPVGEKLFF.

The V and J genes are TRBV18 and TRBJ2-3, with D possibly TRBD1 on 5 matching bases. This CDR3 has 15 residues. CDR1 and CDR2 from the germline V gene are KGHSH and LQKENI. Trimming took off 3 bases at V and 5 bases at J, with 15 bases between the two ends. The CDR3 here is CASSPFARAKDTQYF. The CDR3 DNA is TGTGCCAGCTCACCTTTCGCCAGGGCCAAAGATACGCAGTATTTT.